Shown below are 11 T cell receptor beta chains from a single sample sequenced in a study of the immune and genomic landscape of osteosarcoma. Sequencing used immunoSEQ multiplex PCR; TCRdb keeps in-frame clones, though not all of them. The profile shows over 1,000 clones, around 79% of them singletons. Sequenced sample: primary tumor tissue from the femur. Every receptor here comes from a young man with osteosarcoma.

CDR3 sequence reads: CASSQEQQIGAEAFF. In DNA form, the CDR3 reads TGCGCCAGCAGCCAAGAACAGCAGATAGGAGCTGAAGCTTTCTTT. V usage is TRBV4-1 and J usage is TRBJ1-1, with unresolved D. V gave up 0 bases and J gave up 6 bases, with 14 bases separating them. Germline-derived CDR1 and CDR2 are MGHRA and YSYEKL. The CDR3 covers 15 residues.

The chain recombines TRBV19 with TRBJ2-7; 9 bases map to TRBD2. CDR1 and CDR2 (germline): LNHDA, SQIVND (reference sequence). The CDR3 is 16 amino acids. V lost 2 bases to trimming and J lost 2 bases; unmatched junction nucleotides: 7. CDR3: CASSISGPSGAYEQYF. In DNA form, the CDR3 reads TGTGCCAGTAGTATAAGTGGTCCTAGCGGGGCCTACGAGCAGTACTTC.

V usage is TRBV15 and J usage is TRBJ2-7; 10 nucleotides agree with TRBD1. Germline trimming cut 3 bases from V and 6 bases from J; bases unmatched to any gene: 5. The CDR3 loop spans 14 amino acids. Per the germline V gene, CDR1 is LNHNV and CDR2 is YYDKDF (reference sequence). CDR3 sequence: CATSSGTGESEQYF. The CDR3 coding sequence is TGTGCCACCAGCAGCGGGACAGGGGAAAGCGAGCAGTACTTC. Full variable domain (remainder filled in from reference TRBV15 and TRBJ2-7): DAMVIQNPRYQVTQFGKPVTLSCSQTLNHNVMYWYQQKSSQAPKLLFHYYDKDFNNEADTPDNFQSRRPNTSFCFLDIRSPGLGDTAMYLCATSSGTGESEQYFGPGTRLTVT.

This chain connects TRBV4-2 to TRBJ2-2; 11 bases fit TRBD2. The V and J ends lost 0 bases and 9 bases, in that order; junction bases with no gene match: 15. Germline CDR1 LGHNA, CDR2 YNFKEQ. The CDR3 has 19 amino acids. The DNA of the CDR3 is TGTGCCAGCAGCCAAGATAGGGCACGCACTAGCGGGGGAAGAAGGGAGCTGTTTTTT. Translation gives CASSQDRARTSGGRRELFF.

The rearrangement links TRBV4-2 to TRBJ2-7; 10 bases are shared with TRBD1. The V segment lost 5 bases and the J segment 4 bases; nucleotides outside the gene matches: 8. Germline values: CDR1 LGHNA, CDR2 YNFKEQ. This CDR3 comprises 15 residues. CDR3 residues: CASSFMLDRGYEQYF. DNA for the CDR3: TGTGCCAGCAGCTTCATGCTGGACAGGGGGTACGAGCAGTACTTC.

The rearrangement joins TRBV7-2 to TRBJ2-3; D remains unclear. V lost 2 bases and J lost 3, with 6 bases in between. CDR3 length equals 13 residues. The germline V gene has CDR1 SGHTA and CDR2 FQGNSA. CDR3 region: CASSLYGTDTQYF. CDR3 DNA sequence: TGTGCCAGCAGCTTATACGGAACAGATACGCAGTATTTT.

This clone was detected only once. The sample contains more than one DNA sequence encoding this CDR3. This chain links TRBV6-1 with TRBJ1-2; 7 positions agree with TRBD1. This CDR3 comprises 14 residues. V trimming: 5 bases; J trimming: 7 bases; junction bases outside the gene matches: 10. Looked up from germline, CDR1 is MNHNS and CDR2 is SASEGT. The CDR3 DNA follows: TGTGCCAGCAGTCGGACAGGCGGAGGGAGTGGCTACACCTTC. Its protein is CASSRTGGGSGYTF.

The chain carries TRBV7-9 and TRBJ2-1, with no clear D. V was trimmed by 1 base and J by 5 bases, leaving 15 bases between them. Germline lookup yields CDR1 SEHNR and CDR2 FQNEAQ (reference sequence). CDR3 length: 16 residues. CDR3 protein: CASSLGPRNPNNEQFF. CDR3 coding DNA: TGTGCCAGCAGCTTAGGCCCGCGGAATCCCAACAATGAGCAGTTCTTC.

A single count supports this clone. V usage is TRBV5-1 and J usage is TRBJ1-4, with TRBD1 matching 9 bases. J was trimmed by 4 bases and V by 0 bases; bases with no gene match: 1. Germline values: CDR1 SGHRS, CDR2 YFSETQ. The length of the CDR3 is 15 residues. This CDR3 is CASSLGTGVNEKLFF. The CDR3 DNA follows: TGCGCCAGCAGCTTGGGGACAGGGGTTAATGAAAAACTGTTTTTT.

This chain joins TRBV7-9 and TRBJ1-1; TRBD1 matches at 8 bases. The V gene's germline CDR1 is SEHNR and CDR2 FQNEAQ (reference sequence). The trim removed 4 bases at V and 5 bases at J, leaving 9 bases unmatched. CDR3 length: 15 amino acids. CDR3 nucleotide sequence: TGTGCCAGCAGCTCAGGGCAGGGGGCGAGGACTGAAGCTTTCTTT. It codes for CASSSGQGARTEAFF. The whole variable domain, filled in from reference TRBV7-9 and TRBJ1-1, reads DTGVSQNPRHKITKRGQNVTFRCDPISEHNRLYWYRQTLGQGPEFLTYFQNEAQLEKSRLLSDRFSAERPKGSFSTLEIQRTEQGDSAMYLCASSSGQGARTEAFFGQGTRLTVV.

The J gene is TRBJ2-1, the V gene TRBV7-2; D is unclear. Looked up from germline, CDR1 is SGHTA and CDR2 is FQGNSA. The CDR3 loop spans 13 amino acids. With 1 base removed from V and 10 bases from J, the gap between germline ends came to 11 bases. Here the CDR3 reads CASSLVPQGEQFF. The CDR3 bases are TGTGCCAGCAGCTTAGTGCCCCAAGGGGAGCAGTTCTTC.